This TCR beta chain derives from a study of OX40 agonist ivuxolimab in advanced cancers. Across the study: Each dose-escalation patient presented with hepatocellular carcinoma, melanoma, renal cell or head and neck cancer. A male proportion of about 86% was recorded, with mean age about 54 years and range roughly 20 to 85. One hepatocellular carcinoma and a couple of cutaneous melanoma patients partially responded. Study-wide points: Compared with others, partial responders at 0.1-3.0 mg/kg displayed clonal expansion among the lowest.

As for this clone: What it binds is unknown.

The CDR3 runs 16 residues. Trimming stripped 7 bases from V and 4 bases from J, with 21 bases between. Looked up from germline, CDR1 is MDHEN and CDR2 is SYDVKM. The assay was immunoSEQ multiplex PCR, and TCRdb's table has in-frame clones only and misses some. The sample lists about 83,000 clones, roughly nine tenths occurring once. This TCR was recovered from an adult with an advanced solid tumor such as melanoma, head and neck, liver or kidney cancer. This sample comprised CD4+ or CD8+ T cells sorted from blood, obtained in a trial of the OX40 agonist ivuxolimab. This chain connects TRBV28 to TRBJ2-3; perhaps TRBD2 as D (6 bases). The CDR3 reads CASISGVRGIADTQYF. The CDR3 nucleotides are TGTGCCAGCATCTCCGGAGTGCGCGGGATCGCAGATACGCAGTATTTT.